Listed here is a single TCR beta chain. What it recognizes is unknown. Sequencing used immunoSEQ multiplex PCR; TCRdb keeps in-frame clones, though not all of them. This table has 95,000 to 150,000 clones, roughly 90% appearing once. The sample originates from a study of T cell responses to AZD1222 COVID-19 vaccine. Per the germline V gene, CDR1 is MNHEY and CDR2 is SVGEGT. The CDR3 length is 15 residues. V was clipped by 4 bases and J by 2 bases; unmatched bases: 7. Overall study findings and caveats: Reportedly, nearly half the spike-specific TCRs target unmutated variant regions. Clonal diversity may have been underestimated in mostly white British donors. Only six or seven AZD1222 recipients tested seropositive at baseline. Spike-specific TCR breadth and depth rose after two AZD1222 doses.

Specimen: peripheral blood, collected on day 0 of AZD1222 vaccination. The chain joins TRBV6-2 or TRBV6-3 to TRBJ2-7, with 8 bases fitting TRBD2. The TCR comes from an adult in good health. CDR3 sequence reads: CASSSGAGGTYEQYF. CDR3 DNA sequence: TGTGCCAGCAGTTCCGGGGCGGGGGGTACCTACGAGCAGTACTTC.